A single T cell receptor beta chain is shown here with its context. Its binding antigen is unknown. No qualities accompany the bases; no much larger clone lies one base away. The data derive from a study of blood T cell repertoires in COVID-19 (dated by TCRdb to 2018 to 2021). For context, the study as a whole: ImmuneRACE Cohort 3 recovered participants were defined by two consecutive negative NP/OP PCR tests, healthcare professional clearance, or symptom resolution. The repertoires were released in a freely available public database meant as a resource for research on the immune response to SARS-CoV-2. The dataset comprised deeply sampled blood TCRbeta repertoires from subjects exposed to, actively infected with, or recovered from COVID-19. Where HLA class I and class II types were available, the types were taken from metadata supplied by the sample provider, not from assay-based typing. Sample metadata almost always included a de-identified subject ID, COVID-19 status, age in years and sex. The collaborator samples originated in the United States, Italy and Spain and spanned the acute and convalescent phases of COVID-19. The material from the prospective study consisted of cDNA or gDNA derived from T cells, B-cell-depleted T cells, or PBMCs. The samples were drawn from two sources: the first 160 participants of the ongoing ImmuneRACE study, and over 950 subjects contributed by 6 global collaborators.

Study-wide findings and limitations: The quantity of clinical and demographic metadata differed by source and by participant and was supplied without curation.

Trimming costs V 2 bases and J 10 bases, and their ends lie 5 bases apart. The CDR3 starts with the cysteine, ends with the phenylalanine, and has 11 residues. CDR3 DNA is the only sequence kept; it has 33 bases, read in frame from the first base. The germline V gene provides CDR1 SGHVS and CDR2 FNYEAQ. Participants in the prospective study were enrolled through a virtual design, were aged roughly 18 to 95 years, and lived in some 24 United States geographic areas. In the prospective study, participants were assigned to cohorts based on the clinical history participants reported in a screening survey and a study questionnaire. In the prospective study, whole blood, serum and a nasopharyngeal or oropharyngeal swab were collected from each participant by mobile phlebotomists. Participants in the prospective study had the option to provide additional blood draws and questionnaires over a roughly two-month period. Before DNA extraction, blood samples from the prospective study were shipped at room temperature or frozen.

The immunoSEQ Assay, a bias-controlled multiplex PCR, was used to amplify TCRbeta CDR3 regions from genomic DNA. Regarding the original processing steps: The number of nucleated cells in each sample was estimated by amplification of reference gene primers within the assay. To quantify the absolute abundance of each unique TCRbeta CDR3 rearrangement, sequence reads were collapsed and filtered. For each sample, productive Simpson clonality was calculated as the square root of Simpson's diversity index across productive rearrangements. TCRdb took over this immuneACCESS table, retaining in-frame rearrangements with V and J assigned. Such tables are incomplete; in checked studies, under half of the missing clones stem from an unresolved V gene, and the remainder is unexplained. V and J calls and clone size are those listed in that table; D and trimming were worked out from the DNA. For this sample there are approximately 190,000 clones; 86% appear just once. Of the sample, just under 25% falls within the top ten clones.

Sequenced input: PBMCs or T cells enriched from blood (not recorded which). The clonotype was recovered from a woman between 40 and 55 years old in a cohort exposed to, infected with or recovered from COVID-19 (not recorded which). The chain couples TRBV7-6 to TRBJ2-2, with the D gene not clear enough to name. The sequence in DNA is TGTGCCAGCAGCTTACGAGAGGAGCTGTTTTTT. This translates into CASSLREELFF.